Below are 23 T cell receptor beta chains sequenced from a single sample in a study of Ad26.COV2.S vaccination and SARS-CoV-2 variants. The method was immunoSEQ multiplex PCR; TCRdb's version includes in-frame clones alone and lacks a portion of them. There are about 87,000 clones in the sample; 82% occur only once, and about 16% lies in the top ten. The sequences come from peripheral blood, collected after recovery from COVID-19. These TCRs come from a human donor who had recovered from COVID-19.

The CDR3 protein is CASSPGRGQNYGYTF. The CDR3 nucleotides read TGTGCCAGCTCACCTGGCAGGGGGCAGAACTATGGCTACACCTTC. This chain uses TRBV18 with TRBJ1-2, with 8 bases that match TRBD1. Germline V CDR1 and CDR2: KGHSH, LQKENI. The CDR3 runs to 15 residues. V was clipped by 3 bases and J by 2 bases; unmatched bases: 5. Drawing the rest from reference TRBV18 and TRBJ1-2, the complete variable domain is NAGVMQNPRHLVRRRGQEARLRCSPMKGHSHVYWYRQLPEEGLKFMVYLQKENIIDESGMPKERFSAEFPKEGPSILRIQQVVRGDSAAYFCASSPGRGQNYGYTFGSGTRLTVV.

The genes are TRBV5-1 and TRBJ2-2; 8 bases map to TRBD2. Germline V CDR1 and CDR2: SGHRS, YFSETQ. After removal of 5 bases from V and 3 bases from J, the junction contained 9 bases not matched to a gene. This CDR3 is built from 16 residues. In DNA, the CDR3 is TGCGCCAGCAGTTCCGGCGGGAGGCCGTACACCGGGGAGCTGTTTTTT. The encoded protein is CASSSGGRPYTGELFF. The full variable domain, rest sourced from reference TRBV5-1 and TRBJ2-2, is KAGVTQTPRYLIKTRGQQVTLSCSPISGHRSVSWYQQTPGQGLQFLFEYFSETQRNKGNFPGRFSGRQFSNSRSEMNVSTLELGDSALYLCASSSGGRPYTGELFFGEGSRLTVL.

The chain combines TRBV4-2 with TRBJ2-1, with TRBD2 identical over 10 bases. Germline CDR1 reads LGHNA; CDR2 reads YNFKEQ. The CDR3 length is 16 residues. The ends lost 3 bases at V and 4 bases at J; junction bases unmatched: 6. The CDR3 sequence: CASSHVTSGSYNEQFF. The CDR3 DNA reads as TGTGCCAGCAGCCATGTGACTAGCGGGTCTTACAATGAGCAGTTCTTC.

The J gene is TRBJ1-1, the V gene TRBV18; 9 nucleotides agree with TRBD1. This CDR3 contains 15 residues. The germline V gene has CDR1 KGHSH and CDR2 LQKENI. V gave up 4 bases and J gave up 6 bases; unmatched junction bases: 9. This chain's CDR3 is CASSLGTGFDAEAFF. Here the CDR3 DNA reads TGTGCCAGCTCACTGGGGACAGGGTTTGATGCTGAAGCTTTCTTT.

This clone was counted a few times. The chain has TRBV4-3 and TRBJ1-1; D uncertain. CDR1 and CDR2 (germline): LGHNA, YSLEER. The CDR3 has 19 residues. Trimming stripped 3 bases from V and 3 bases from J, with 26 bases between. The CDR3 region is CASSQTVGSSYPRDTEAFF. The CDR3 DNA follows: TGCGCCAGCAGCCAGACGGTGGGCAGCAGCTATCCCAGAGACACTGAAGCTTTCTTT.

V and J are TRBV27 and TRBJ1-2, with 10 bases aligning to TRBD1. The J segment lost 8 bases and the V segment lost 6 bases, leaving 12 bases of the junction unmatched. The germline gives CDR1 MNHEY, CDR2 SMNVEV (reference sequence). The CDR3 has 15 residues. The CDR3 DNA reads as TGTGCCAGCAGCTTAGGAGCCGGGACAGGGGAAGGCTACACCTTC. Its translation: CASSLGAGTGEGYTF.

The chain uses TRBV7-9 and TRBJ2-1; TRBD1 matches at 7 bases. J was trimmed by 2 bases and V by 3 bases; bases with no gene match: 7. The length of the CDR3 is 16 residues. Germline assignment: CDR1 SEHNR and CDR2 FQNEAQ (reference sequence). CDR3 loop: CASSFPGTDAYNEQFF. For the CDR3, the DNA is TGTGCCAGCAGCTTCCCCGGGACAGACGCCTACAATGAGCAGTTCTTC.

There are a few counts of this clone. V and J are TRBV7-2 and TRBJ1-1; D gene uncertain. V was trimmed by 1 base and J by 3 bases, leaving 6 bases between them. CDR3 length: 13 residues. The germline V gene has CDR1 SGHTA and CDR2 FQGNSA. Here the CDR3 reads CASSLVFDTEAFF. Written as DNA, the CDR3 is TGTGCCAGCAGCTTAGTATTCGACACTGAAGCTTTCTTT.

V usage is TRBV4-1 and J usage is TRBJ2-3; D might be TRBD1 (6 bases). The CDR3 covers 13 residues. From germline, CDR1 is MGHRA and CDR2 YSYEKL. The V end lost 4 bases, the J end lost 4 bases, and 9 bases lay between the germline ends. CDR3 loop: CASSRPGADTQYF. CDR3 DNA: TGCGCCAGCAGCCGCCCAGGGGCAGATACGCAGTATTTT.

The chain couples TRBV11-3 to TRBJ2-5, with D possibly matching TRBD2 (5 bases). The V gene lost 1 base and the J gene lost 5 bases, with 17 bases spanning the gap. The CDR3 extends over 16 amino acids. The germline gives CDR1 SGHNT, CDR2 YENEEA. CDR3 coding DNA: TGTGCCAGCAGCTTAGGGCTAGCTGTCTTCTTGGAGACCCAGTACTTC. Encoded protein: CASSLGLAVFLETQYF.

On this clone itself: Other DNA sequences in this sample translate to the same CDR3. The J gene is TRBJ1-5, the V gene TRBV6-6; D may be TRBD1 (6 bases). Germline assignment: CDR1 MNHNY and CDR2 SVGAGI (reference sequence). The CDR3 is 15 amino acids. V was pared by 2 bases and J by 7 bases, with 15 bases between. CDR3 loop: CASSYRGGGGQPQHF. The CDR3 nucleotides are TGTGCCAGCAGTTACCGGGGGGGCGGGGGGCAGCCCCAGCATTTT.

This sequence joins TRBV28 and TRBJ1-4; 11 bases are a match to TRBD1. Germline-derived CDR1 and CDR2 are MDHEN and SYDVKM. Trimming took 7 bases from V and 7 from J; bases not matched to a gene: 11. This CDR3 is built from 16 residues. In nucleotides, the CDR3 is TGTGCCAGCACCCATCACGGGACAGGGGGACGTGAAAAACTGTTTTTT. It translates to CASTHHGTGGREKLFF.

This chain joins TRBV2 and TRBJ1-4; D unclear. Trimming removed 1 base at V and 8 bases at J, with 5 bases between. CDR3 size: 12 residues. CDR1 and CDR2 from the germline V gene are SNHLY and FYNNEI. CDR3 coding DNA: TGTGCCAGCAGTGAAGTGCGGGAAAAACTGTTTTTT. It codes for CASSEVREKLFF.

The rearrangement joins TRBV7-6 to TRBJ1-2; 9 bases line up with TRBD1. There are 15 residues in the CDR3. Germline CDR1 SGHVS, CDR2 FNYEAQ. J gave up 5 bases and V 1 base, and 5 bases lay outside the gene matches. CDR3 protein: CASSLEQGAFYGYTF. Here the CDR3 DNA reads TGTGCCAGCAGCTTAGAACAGGGGGCGTTTTATGGCTACACCTTC.

This chain's CDR3 is CATTDPIGRALYEQYF. CDR3 coding DNA: TGTGCCACCACGGACCCGATCGGCAGAGCCCTCTACGAGCAGTACTTC. V is TRBV10-3 and J is TRBJ2-7; no reliable D call. Germline lookup yields CDR1 ENHRY and CDR2 SYGVKD. With 10 bases removed from V and 3 bases from J, the gap between germline ends came to 25 bases. CDR3 length equals 16 residues.

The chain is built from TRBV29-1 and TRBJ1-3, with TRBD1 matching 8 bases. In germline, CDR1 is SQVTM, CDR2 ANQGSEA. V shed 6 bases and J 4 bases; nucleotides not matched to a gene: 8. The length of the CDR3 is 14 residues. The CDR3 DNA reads TGCAGCGTGAGAGGCAGGGGGCGCGGAAACACCATATATTTT. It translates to CSVRGRGRGNTIYF.

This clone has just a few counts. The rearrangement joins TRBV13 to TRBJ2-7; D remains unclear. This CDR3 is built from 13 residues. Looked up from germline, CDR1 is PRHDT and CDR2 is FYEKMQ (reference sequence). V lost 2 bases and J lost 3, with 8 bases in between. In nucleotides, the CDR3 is TGTGCCAGCAGCTTATACTCCCACTACGAGCAGTACTTC. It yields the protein CASSLYSHYEQYF.

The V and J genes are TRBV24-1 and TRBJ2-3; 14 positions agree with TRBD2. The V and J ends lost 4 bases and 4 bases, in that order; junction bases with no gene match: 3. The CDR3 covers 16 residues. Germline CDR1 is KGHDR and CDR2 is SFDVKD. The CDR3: CATSDLTSGRADTQYF. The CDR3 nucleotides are TGTGCCACCAGTGACCTGACTAGCGGGAGGGCAGATACGCAGTATTTT.

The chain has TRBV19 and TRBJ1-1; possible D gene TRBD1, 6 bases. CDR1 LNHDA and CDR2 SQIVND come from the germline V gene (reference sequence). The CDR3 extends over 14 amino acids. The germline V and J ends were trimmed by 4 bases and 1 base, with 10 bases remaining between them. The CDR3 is CASSRPGQNTEAFF. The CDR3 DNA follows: TGTGCCAGTAGTAGACCGGGACAGAACACTGAAGCTTTCTTT.

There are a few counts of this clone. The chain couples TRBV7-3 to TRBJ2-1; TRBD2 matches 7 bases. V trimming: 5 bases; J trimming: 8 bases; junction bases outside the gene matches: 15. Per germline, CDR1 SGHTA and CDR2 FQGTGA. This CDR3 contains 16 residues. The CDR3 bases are TGTGCCAGCAGCGGACCCCCGGGGGGAGTTGGCCATGAGCAGTTCTTC. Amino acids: CASSGPPGGVGHEQFF.

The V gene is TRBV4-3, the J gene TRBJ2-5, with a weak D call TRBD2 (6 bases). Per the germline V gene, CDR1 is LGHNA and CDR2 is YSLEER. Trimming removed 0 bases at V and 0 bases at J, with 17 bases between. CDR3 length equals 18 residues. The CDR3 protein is CASSQDLGGGANQETQYF. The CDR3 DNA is TGCGCCAGCAGCCAAGATCTGGGAGGAGGGGCCAACCAAGAGACCCAGTACTTC.

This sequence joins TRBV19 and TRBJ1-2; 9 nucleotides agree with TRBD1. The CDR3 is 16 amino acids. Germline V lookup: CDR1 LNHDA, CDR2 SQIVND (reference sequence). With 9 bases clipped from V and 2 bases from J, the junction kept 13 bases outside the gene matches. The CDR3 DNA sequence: TGTGCCAGCCTCCCGGGACAGGGCCGCACGAACTATGGCTACACCTTC. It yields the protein CASLPGQGRTNYGYTF.

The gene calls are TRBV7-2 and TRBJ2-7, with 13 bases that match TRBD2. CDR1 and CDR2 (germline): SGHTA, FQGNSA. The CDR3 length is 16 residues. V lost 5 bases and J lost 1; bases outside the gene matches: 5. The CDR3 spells CASSPRTSGRSYEQYF. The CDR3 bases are TGTGCCAGCAGCCCAAGGACTAGCGGGAGATCCTACGAGCAGTACTTC.